The clone carrying this TCR beta chain was picked up many times. This beta chain represents an off-target read in a library built for alpha chains; its size is of limited meaning. This CDR3 is 15 amino acids long. The trim removed 4 bases at V and 5 bases at J, leaving 6 bases unmatched. Germline CDR1 ENHRY, CDR2 SYGVKD. The data were taken from a study of HIV-infected patients and healthy controls. cDNA was made from about 500 ng RNA using alpha and beta constant primers. Separate chain-specific third strand synthesis with multiplexing indices produced the alpha and beta libraries. One entry per CDR3 protein results from TCRdb running MiXCR on the 5' RACE reads. Of roughly 8,000 distinct CDR3 sequences detected, 5.5% to 8.5% appear once; the ten largest clones hold around 20%. Follow-up blood was drawn about 14 weeks, roughly three months, after antiretroviral therapy began. No cell fractionation was done, so the repertoire covers all unsorted peripheral blood T cells.

The chain employs TRBV10-3 and TRBJ2-1, with 9 bases matching TRBD1. This specimen was blood, taken during antiretroviral therapy. This sequence was found in an adult with HIV infection. The CDR3 DNA reads TGTGCCATCAGTGGCGGGACAGGGAGGCACAATGAGCAGTTCTTC. Translating gives CAISGGTGRHNEQFF.